These T cell receptor beta chains were read from a single sample in a study of blood T cell repertoires in COVID-19. Profiling relied on immunoSEQ multiplex PCR, and the TCRdb table lists in-frame clones only, not all of them. Of approximately 170,000 clones in the sample, roughly 78% were seen once. The specimen sequenced was PBMCs or T cells enriched from blood (not recorded which). The receptors stem from a woman in her seventies in a cohort exposed to, infected with or recovered from COVID-19 (not recorded which). Each CDR3 is given with its conserved first and last residue. A D gene is named only where the DNA matches it firmly. The size of a clone is reported for some rows only, either as once, few or many, or as a class for expanded clones.

len,d_gene,v_gene,abundance,j_gene,CDR3nt,CDR3aa
14,NA,TRBV7-9,NA,TRBJ1-1,TGTGCCAGCAGCAGACTGACAGTGAACACTGAAGCTTTCTTT,CASSRLTVNTEAFF
15,TRBD1,TRBV19,NA,TRBJ1-1,TGTGCCAGTAGTGTCACACAGGGGGCGGGCTATAAGGCTTTCTTT,CASSVTQGAGYKAFF
14,TRBD1,TRBV6-5,few,TRBJ1-2,TGTGCCAGCACCCCGACAGGGGGGGACTATGGCTACACCTTC,CASTPTGGDYGYTF
15,TRBD1,TRBV19,NA,TRBJ1-1,TGTGCCAGTACTAAAGAGGACAGGCGGAACACTGAAGCTTTCTTT,CASTKEDRRNTEAFF
13,NA,TRBV7-2,NA,TRBJ2-5,TGTGCCAGCAGCGGAGGGCCGCCGGAGGTCCAGTACTTC,CASSGGPPEVQYF
14,TRBD1,TRBV7-2,NA,TRBJ2-7,TGTGCCAGCAGCCCTCGGACAGGGGGAAACGAGCAGTACTTC,CASSPRTGGNEQYF
16,NA,TRBV6-2/TRBV6-3,NA,TRBJ2-7,TGTGCCAGCAGTTACGCGCCCAGGGGATCGTTTTACGAGCAGTACTTC,CASSYAPRGSFYEQYF
13,NA,TRBV19,once,TRBJ1-5,TGTGCCAGTCGGGACTTTAGTGACCAGCCCCAGCATTTT,CASRDFSDQPQHF
14,TRBD1,TRBV28,NA,TRBJ1-2,TGTGCCAGCAGTTTAGGGACAGGGGTTTATGGCTACACCTTC,CASSLGTGVYGYTF
14,TRBD1,TRBV6-5,NA,TRBJ1-5,TGTGCCAGCAGTTACCGGGACAGAAATCAGCCCCAGCATTTT,CASSYRDRNQPQHF
14,NA,TRBV7-3,once,TRBJ2-1,TGTGCCAGCAGCCCAACCCCTTGGGAGAATGAGCAGTTCTTC,CASSPTPWENEQFF
13,NA,TRBV5-1,NA,TRBJ2-5,TGCGCCAGCAGCCCGGGGATTGGAGAGACCCAGTACTTC,CASSPGIGETQYF
14,TRBD1,TRBV5-1,NA,TRBJ1-1,TGCGCCAGCAGGACGACAGGGTCGAACACTGAAGCTTTCTTT,CASRTTGSNTEAFF
14,NA,TRBV9,NA,TRBJ1-5,TGTGCCAGTCCCCTCGGGAGGTTGGCGGAGCCCCAGCATTTT,CASPLGRLAEPQHF
14,NA,TRBV7-9,NA,TRBJ2-2,TGTGCCAGCCTTGGGGGGTTGAACACCGGGGAGCTGTTTTTT,CASLGGLNTGELFF
13,NA,TRBV6-5,NA,TRBJ1-2,TGTGCCAGCAGTAGACAGGCTAACTATGGCTACACCTTC,CASSRQANYGYTF
14,NA,TRBV18,few,TRBJ1-1,TGTGCCAGCTCACCGGACTCCAGTAGCCTTGAAGCTTTCTTT,CASSPDSSSLEAFF
15,NA,TRBV4-1,NA,TRBJ2-4,TGCGCCAGCAGCCAAGACAGAACCTCGACAGGGAGGAGGTACTTC,CASSQDRTSTGRRYF
16,TRBD2,TRBV7-3,NA,TRBJ2-1,TGTGCCAGCAGTCCAGGAACGGGAGGGTCCTACAATGAGCAGTTCTTC,CASSPGTGGSYNEQFF
14,TRBD1,TRBV18,NA,TRBJ1-2,TGTGCCAGCTCGTACACAGGGGTCGACTATGGCTACACCTTC,CASSYTGVDYGYTF
17,NA,TRBV21-1,NA,TRBJ1-5,TGTGCCAGCAGCAAAGCGCTGGAGGACAGTAGCAATCAGCCCCAGCATTTT,CASSKALEDSSNQPQHF
17,NA,TRBV3-1/TRBV3-2,NA,TRBJ2-7,TGTGCCAGCAGCCGTCAAGCTGGGACTCCCACCTCCTACGAGCAGTACTTC,CASSRQAGTPTSYEQYF
12,TRBD2,TRBV29-1,NA,TRBJ2-5,TGCAGCGGTCTAGCGGGAGAAGAGACCCAGTACTTC,CSGLAGEETQYF
17,NA,TRBV4-1,NA,TRBJ1-6,TGCGCCAGCAGCCAAGATAGGGGCGCAGGGATGAATTCACCCCTCCACTTT,CASSQDRGAGMNSPLHF
15,NA,TRBV4-3,NA,TRBJ2-7,TGCGCCAGCAGCCAAGAGGCGGTAATGACCTACGAGCAGTACTTC,CASSQEAVMTYEQYF
18,NA,TRBV11-2,few,TRBJ2-2,TGTGCCAGCAGCGTAAACCCCACCCGGACAGATTATACCGGGGAGCTGTTTTTT,CASSVNPTRTDYTGELFF
13,NA,TRBV28,NA,TRBJ1-1,TGTGCCAGCAGACGGGACTTGAACACTGAAGCTTTCTTT,CASRRDLNTEAFF